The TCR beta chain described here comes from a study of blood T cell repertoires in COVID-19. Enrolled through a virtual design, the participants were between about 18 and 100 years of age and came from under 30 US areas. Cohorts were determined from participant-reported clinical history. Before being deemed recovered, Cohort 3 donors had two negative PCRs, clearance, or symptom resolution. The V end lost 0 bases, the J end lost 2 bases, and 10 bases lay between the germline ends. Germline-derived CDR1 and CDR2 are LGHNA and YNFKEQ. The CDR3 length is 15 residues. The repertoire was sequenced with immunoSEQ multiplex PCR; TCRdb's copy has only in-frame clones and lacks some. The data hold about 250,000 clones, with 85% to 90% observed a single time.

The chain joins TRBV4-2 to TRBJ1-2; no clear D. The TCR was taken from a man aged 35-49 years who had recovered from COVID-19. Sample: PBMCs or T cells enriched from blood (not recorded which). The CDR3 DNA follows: TGTGCCAGCAGCCAAGAATCGAGACTGAACTATGGCTACACCTTC. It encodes CASSQESRLNYGYTF.